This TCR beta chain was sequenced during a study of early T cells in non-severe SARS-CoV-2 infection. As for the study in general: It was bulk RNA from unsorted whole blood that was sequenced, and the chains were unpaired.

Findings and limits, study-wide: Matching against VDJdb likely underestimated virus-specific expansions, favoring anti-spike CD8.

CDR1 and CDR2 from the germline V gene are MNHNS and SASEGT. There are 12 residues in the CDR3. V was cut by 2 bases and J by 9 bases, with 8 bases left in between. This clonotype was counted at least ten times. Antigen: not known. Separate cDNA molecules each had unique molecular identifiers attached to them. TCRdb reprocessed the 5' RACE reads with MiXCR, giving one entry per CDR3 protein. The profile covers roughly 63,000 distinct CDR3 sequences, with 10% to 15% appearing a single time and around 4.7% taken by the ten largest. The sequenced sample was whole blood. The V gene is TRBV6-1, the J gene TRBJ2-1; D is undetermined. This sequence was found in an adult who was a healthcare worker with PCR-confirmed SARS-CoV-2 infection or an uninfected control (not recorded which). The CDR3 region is CASSELWGEQFF. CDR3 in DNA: TGTGCCAGCAGTGAACTGTGGGGTGAGCAGTTCTTC.